These 21 T cell receptor beta chains share one sample of origin, sequenced in a study of blood T cells in healthy people across ages. The use of a sample-barcoded 5' primer and a J-beta primer mix characterized a second PCR of roughly 6 to 12 cycles. One entry per CDR3 protein results from TCRdb running MiXCR on the 5' RACE reads. There are 600,000 to 650,000 distinct CDR3 sequences in the sample; 58% occur only once, and over 35% lies in the top ten. The sample consisted of blood. These TCRs come from a man aged 55-75 years in good health.

This clonotype came up a few times. The chain employs TRBV5-1 and TRBJ1-2; D not resolved. CDR3 length equals 13 residues. V lost 2 bases and J 0 bases, leaving 5 bases between the germline ends. CDR1 is SGHRS, CDR2 YFSETQ, per germline. CDR3 in amino acids: CASSFSANYGYTF. CDR3 nucleotides: TGCGCCAGCAGCTTTTCAGCTAACTATGGCTACACCTTC.

Ten or more counts support this clonotype. The rearrangement links TRBV20-1 to TRBJ1-1; D is unresolved. The CDR3 has 14 amino acids. CDR1 and CDR2 from the germline V gene are DFQATT and SNEGSKA (reference sequence). Trimming took 4 bases from V and 0 from J, leaving 12 bases between them. DNA of the CDR3: TGCAGTGCTAATACCGGGCCGATGAACACTGAAGCTTTCTTT. Its translation: CSANTGPMNTEAFF.

The V gene is TRBV5-1, the J gene TRBJ2-1; TRBD2 matches 7 bases. Losses at the gene ends were 0 bases for V and 4 bases for J; bases not matched to a gene: 4. Germline V lookup: CDR1 SGHRS, CDR2 YFSETQ. This CDR3 spans 15 amino acids. CDR3 sequence reads: CASSLDAGVYNEQFF. CDR3 coding DNA: TGCGCCAGCAGCTTGGACGCGGGGGTTTACAATGAGCAGTTCTTC.

The rearrangement joins TRBV10-3 to TRBJ1-1; the D is unclear. Looked up from germline, CDR1 is ENHRY and CDR2 is SYGVKD. V was shortened by 2 bases and J by 1 base, with 8 bases between the two germline ends. The CDR3 consists of 14 residues. For the CDR3, the DNA is TGTGCCATCAGTGAGGCTGCACAGAACACTGAAGCTTTCTTT. Residues: CAISEAAQNTEAFF.

The count of this clonotype is one. The DNA of the CDR3 is TGCAGTGCTCAGGGACGGACCAGCTCCTACAATGAGCAGTTCTTC. Its translation: CSAQGRTSSYNEQFF. This chain uses TRBV20-1 with TRBJ2-1, with D perhaps assigned TRBD1 or TRBD2 (5 bases each). Germline CDR1 DFQATT, CDR2 SNEGSKA (reference sequence). The V and J ends lost 5 bases and 0 bases respectively, with 14 bases between them. The CDR3 is made up of 15 amino acids.

This sequence joins TRBV27 and TRBJ2-5; no reliable D call. The CDR3 runs 14 residues. Germline-derived CDR1 and CDR2 are MNHEY and SMNVEV (reference sequence). V lost 3 bases and J 11 bases, leaving 19 bases between the germline ends. Here the CDR3 reads CASSFLFGFSEQYF. The CDR3 nucleotides are TGTGCCAGCAGTTTTCTATTCGGGTTCTCGGAGCAGTACTTC.

The chain joins TRBV4-1 to TRBJ1-1; unclear D gene. In germline, CDR1 is MGHRA, CDR2 YSYEKL. The CDR3 extends over 14 amino acids. The ends were cut back, 0 bases at V and 5 bases at J, with 10 bases in the middle. CDR3: CASSQDLAGTEAFF. CDR3 bases: TGCGCCAGCAGCCAAGATCTCGCGGGGACTGAAGCTTTCTTT.

This chain's CDR3 is CATSDSARLQETQYF. The CDR3 coding sequence is TGTGCCACCAGTGATTCCGCGCGATTACAAGAGACCCAGTACTTC. The rearrangement links TRBV24-1 to TRBJ2-5; no definite D call. The germline V gene encodes CDR1 KGHDR and CDR2 SFDVKD. This CDR3 has 15 amino acids. V lost 2 bases to trimming and J lost 2 bases, with 11 bases between them.

CDR3 nucleotide sequence: TGTGCCAGCAGCCTCCGGACGGGGTTCAGAGGGGGTGAAAAACTGTTTTTT. Its translation is CASSLRTGFRGGEKLFF. The chain uses TRBV7-2 and TRBJ1-4; perhaps TRBD1 as D (6 bases). V lost 5 bases and J 7 bases, leaving 23 bases between the germline ends. Germline V CDR1 and CDR2: SGHTA, FQGNSA. CDR3 length: 17 residues. The full variable domain, in which reference TRBV7-2 and TRBJ1-4 provide the parts outside the CDR3, is GAGVSQSPSNKVTEKGKDVELRCDPISGHTALYWYRQSLGQGLEFLIYFQGNSAPDKSGLPSDRFSAERTGGSVSTLTIQRTQQEDSAVYLCASSLRTGFRGGEKLFFGSGTQLSVL.

The chain combines TRBV4-1 with TRBJ2-5, with a possible D match to TRBD1 (5 bases). The CDR3 totals 16 residues. Trimming pared 4 bases from V and 1 base from J, leaving 16 bases between. CDR1 MGHRA and CDR2 YSYEKL come from the germline V gene. CDR3: CASSLSGAFGQETQYF. The CDR3 DNA is TGCGCCAGCAGCCTAAGTGGGGCATTTGGCCAAGAGACCCAGTACTTC.

This clonotype has more than one count but fewer than ten. V is TRBV6-5 and J is TRBJ2-7; 7 bases align to TRBD1. This CDR3 spans 13 amino acids. Trimming cost V 6 bases and J 5 bases; bases outside gene matches: 7. Germline lookup yields CDR1 MNHEY and CDR2 SVGAGI. The CDR3 nucleotides are TGTGCCAGCAGAGAGACAGGGTCTGACGAGCAGTACTTC. As protein: CASRETGSDEQYF.

V is TRBV7-2 and J is TRBJ2-1, with 8 bases lining up with TRBD2. This CDR3 has 13 residues. Looked up from germline, CDR1 is SGHTA and CDR2 is FQGNSA. With 3 bases clipped from V and 10 bases from J, the junction kept 5 bases outside the gene matches. DNA of the CDR3: TGTGCCAGCAGCTTCGCTACGGGAGGGGAGCAGTTCTTC. Its protein is CASSFATGGEQFF.

This sequence joins TRBV7-9 and TRBJ2-7; D is possibly TRBD2 (6 bases). Matching the DNA end better, TRBJ2-5 makes the J call doubtful. The CDR3 contains 15 residues. Germline CDR1 SEHNR, CDR2 FQNEAQ (reference sequence). CDR3: CASSLVGTSQETQYF. CDR3 nucleotides: TGTGCCAGCAGCTTAGTAGGGACTTCCCAAGAGACCCAGTACTTC.

The genes are TRBV20-1 and TRBJ1-4, with TRBD1 matching over 8 bases. The V segment lost 4 bases and the J segment 8 bases; nucleotides outside the gene matches: 9. Germline V gives CDR1 DFQATT, CDR2 SNEGSKA (reference sequence). The CDR3 is made up of 14 amino acids. The CDR3 region has the DNA TGCAGTGCTACGCCTGGACAGGGAGGGGAAAAACTGTTTTTT. Amino acid sequence: CSATPGQGGEKLFF.

This clonotype was counted between two and nine times. The chain links TRBV27 to TRBJ2-5; D is perhaps TRBD2 (6 bases). CDR1 is MNHEY, CDR2 SMNVEV, per germline (reference sequence). There are 16 residues in the CDR3. V lost 6 bases to trimming and J lost 4 bases, with 21 bases between them. The CDR3 sequence: CASRILGGGSAETQYF. The CDR3 DNA reads as TGTGCCAGCAGGATTCTCGGGGGTGGTTCTGCAGAGACCCAGTACTTC.

The rearrangement uses TRBV15 and TRBJ2-1, with 8 bases fitting TRBD2. Germline CDR1 is LNHNV and CDR2 is YYDKDF (reference sequence). This CDR3 has 15 residues. Trimming at V came to 1 base and at J to 9 bases, leaving 8 bases not matched to a gene. The CDR3 DNA follows: TGTGCCACCAGCAGAGCGGGGGGGCAATTTGGTGAGCAGTTCTTC. As protein: CATSRAGGQFGEQFF.

A word on this clonotype: The junction departs from the called germline gene at one end, perhaps through a read error. The rearrangement links TRBV6-5 to TRBJ2-1; TRBD1 or TRBD2 may be the D gene (6 bases each). The length of the CDR3 is 16 residues. Germline V lookup: CDR1 MNHEY, CDR2 SVGAGI. As DNA, the CDR3 is TGTGCCAGCAGCCGCCCCCTAGACGCGGGACACAACGAGCAGTTCTTC. This gives the protein CASSRPLDAGHNEQFF.

The rearrangement uses TRBV20-1 and TRBJ2-7; D unclear. The CDR3 spans 12 residues. V was trimmed by 3 bases and J by 2 bases, leaving 8 bases between them. Per germline, CDR1 DFQATT and CDR2 SNEGSKA (reference sequence). The CDR3 nucleotides read TGCAGTGCTAGCGAACTTGCCTACGAGCAGTACTTC. This translates into CSASELAYEQYF.

The chain carries TRBV5-1 and TRBJ2-4; D could derive from TRBD1 or TRBD2 (5 bases each). The assigned J gene may be wrong: the sequence end matches TRBJ2-7 better. This CDR3 comprises 13 residues. Per germline, CDR1 SGHRS and CDR2 YFSETQ. In DNA, the CDR3 is TGCGCCAGCAGCCTCTACGGGGCCGACGAGCAGTACTTC. Encoded protein: CASSLYGADEQYF.

The chain links TRBV9 to TRBJ2-7; D remains ambiguous. Trimming pared 2 bases from V and 3 bases from J, leaving 6 bases between. This CDR3 contains 12 residues. Germline CDR1 SGDLS, CDR2 YYNGEE. The CDR3 here is CASSVPGYEQYF. The CDR3 DNA is TGTGCCAGCAGCGTCCCCGGCTACGAGCAGTACTTC. The full variable domain, its missing parts supplied by reference TRBV9 and TRBJ2-7, is DSGVTQTPKHLITATGQRVTLRCSPRSGDLSVYWYQQSLDQGLQFLIQYYNGEERAKGNILERFSAQQFPDLHSELNLSSLELGDSALYFCASSVPGYEQYFGPGTRLTVT.

Only a few counts were recorded for this clonotype. The genes are TRBV25-1 and TRBJ2-7, with 8 bases that match TRBD1. Germline loops: CDR1 MGHDK, CDR2 SYGVNS. This CDR3 is built from 15 residues. The trim removed 2 bases at V and 0 bases at J, leaving 3 bases unmatched. The CDR3 DNA sequence: TGTGCCAGCAGTGAAGGTACAGGGGGCTCCTACGAGCAGTACTTC. Encoded protein: CASSEGTGGSYEQYF.